Presented here are 27 T cell receptor beta chains from one specimen sequenced in a study of PD-1 blockade in classical Hodgkin lymphoma. Autologous stem cell transplantation was followed by relapse in every patient, and brentuximab vedotin exposure varied. Magnetic negative selection served to purify CD4+ T cells out of PBMCs that had been thawed. Data came from immunoSEQ multiplex PCR; TCRdb stores just in-frame clones and leaves some out. The sample has 30,000 or so clones, 75% to 95% seen once; the top ten hold less than 0.3%. The sequenced sample was CD4+ T cells from blood, obtained at baseline. The receptors here all came from a human donor with classical Hodgkin lymphoma.

The genes are TRBV5-8 and TRBJ2-4; possible D gene TRBD1, 5 bases. V shed 0 bases and J shed 2 bases, with 9 bases lying between them. Germline-derived CDR1 and CDR2 are SGHTS and YDEGEE. This CDR3 comprises 15 residues. CDR3 loop: CASSLVGPPKNIQYF. DNA for the CDR3: TGTGCCAGCAGCTTGGTGGGGCCACCCAAAAACATTCAGTACTTC.

The genes are TRBV11-2 and TRBJ2-1, with 7 bases matching TRBD2. V lost 3 bases to trimming and J lost 2 bases; unmatched junction nucleotides: 7. In germline, CDR1 is SGHAT, CDR2 FQNNGV. The CDR3 totals 16 residues. In DNA, the CDR3 is TGTGCCAGCAGCTTGAGGAGGAGCGGGACCTACAATGAGCAGTTCTTC. Protein sequence: CASSLRRSGTYNEQFF.

This clone was found a few times. The chain carries TRBV6-5 and TRBJ1-2; D possibly corresponds to TRBD1 (5 bases). V was cut by 5 bases and J by 4 bases, with 17 bases left in between. Germline V gene sequence: CDR1 MNHEY, CDR2 SVGAGI. The CDR3 has 15 amino acids. The CDR3 is CASSPPGRRGYGYTF. The CDR3 DNA is TGTGCCAGCAGTCCGCCGGGACGCAGAGGCTATGGCTACACCTTC.

V is TRBV11-2 and J is TRBJ2-5, with D perhaps TRBD1 or TRBD2 (5 bases each). The germline CDR1 and CDR2 sequences are SGHAT and FQNNGV. The ends were cut back, 3 bases at V and 3 bases at J, with 11 bases in the middle. The CDR3 consists of 14 residues. The CDR3 DNA sequence: TGTGCCAGCAGCTTCACCCGAGGGGAAGAGACCCAGTACTTC. Protein: CASSFTRGEETQYF.

This clone was counted between two and nine times. This chain uses TRBV2 with TRBJ1-2, with D maybe TRBD1 (6 bases). The CDR3 runs to 16 residues. Germline CDR1 SNHLY, CDR2 FYNNEI. The V end lost 5 bases, the J end lost 5 bases, and 21 bases lay between the germline ends. DNA of the CDR3: TGTGCCAGCAGTCCCAAACCTGGGGGCGCGGGGTATGGCTACACCTTC. It is translated as CASSPKPGGAGYGYTF.

The chain joins TRBV10-3 to TRBJ1-1, with a weak D call TRBD1 (6 bases). This CDR3 spans 16 amino acids. Trimming removed 2 bases at V and 11 bases at J, with 24 bases between. Germline V gene lookup returns CDR1 ENHRY and CDR2 SYGVKD. The CDR3 DNA sequence: TGTGCCATCAGTGAGACATCACAGGGTCGAGGGTCTGCGGCTTTCTTT. Its translation is CAISETSQGRGSAAFF.

The gene calls are TRBV7-2 and TRBJ2-1; possibly TRBD2 for D (6 bases). Germline lookup yields CDR1 SGHTA and CDR2 FQGNSA. The CDR3 has 15 residues. Trimming took off 5 bases at V and 4 bases at J, with 15 bases between the two ends. The CDR3 here is CASSPGGAVYNEQFF. The DNA of the CDR3 is TGTGCCAGCAGCCCCGGGGGAGCGGTATACAATGAGCAGTTCTTC.

The rearrangement links TRBV5-1 to TRBJ2-1; the D is unclear. The V end was cut by 2 bases, the J end by 3 bases, with 12 bases between. Germline V lookup: CDR1 SGHRS, CDR2 YFSETQ. This CDR3 has 15 amino acids. This chain's CDR3 is CASSFNAGDYNEQFF. In DNA form, the CDR3 reads TGCGCCAGCAGCTTTAATGCAGGAGACTACAATGAGCAGTTCTTC.

This chain links TRBV28 with TRBJ1-5; D not resolved. This CDR3 region has 15 residues. Trimming cost V 5 bases and J 1 base, with 12 bases left between them. Germline V gene sequence: CDR1 MDHEN, CDR2 SYDVKM. CDR3 residues: CASSIPTSSNQPQHF. CDR3 nucleotide sequence: TGTGCCAGCAGTATACCTACTTCAAGCAATCAGCCCCAGCATTTT.

V gene TRBV28 combines with J gene TRBJ1-3, with 8 bases matching TRBD1. J gave up 0 bases and V 7 bases, and 17 bases lay outside the gene matches. The CDR3 is made up of 19 amino acids. In germline, CDR1 is MDHEN, CDR2 SYDVKM. This CDR3 is CASTLRQGALFSSGNTIYF. In DNA form, the CDR3 reads TGTGCCAGCACCCTCCGGCAGGGGGCCCTCTTTAGCTCTGGAAACACCATATATTTT.

The CDR3 nucleotides are TGTGCCAGCAGCACCCGGCAGAACCGGACGCATAAGCAGTACTTC. Encoded protein: CASSTRQNRTHKQYF. This chain connects TRBV21-1 to TRBJ2-7. TRBV21-1 is listed as a pseudogene. CDR3 length: 15 residues.

This clone is a singleton in its sample. V is TRBV14 and J is TRBJ1-5, with a possible D match to TRBD1 (5 bases). CDR1 is SGHDN, CDR2 FVKESK, per germline. V was trimmed by 5 bases and J by 3 bases, leaving 8 bases between them. This CDR3 is built from 13 residues. The CDR3 reads CASSTGDNQPQHF. The CDR3 DNA is TGTGCCAGCAGCACGGGGGACAATCAGCCCCAGCATTTT. The full variable domain, in which reference TRBV14 and TRBJ1-5 provide the parts outside the CDR3, is EAGVTQFPSHSVIEKGQTVTLRCDPISGHDNLYWYRRVMGKEIKFLLHFVKESKQDESGMPNNRFLAERTGGTYSTLKVQPAELEDSGVYFCASSTGDNQPQHFGDGTRLSIL.

This rearrangement joins TRBV4-1 to TRBJ1-1, with 9 bases that match TRBD1. The CDR3 is 15 amino acids. Germline-derived CDR1 and CDR2 are MGHRA and YSYEKL. V dropped 4 bases and J dropped 6; count of bases not matched to a gene: 9. The CDR3 here is CASSPSGTGHSEAFF. In DNA form, the CDR3 reads TGCGCCAGCAGCCCCTCCGGGACAGGGCATTCTGAAGCTTTCTTT.

Only a few counts were recorded for this clone. For the CDR3, the DNA is TGTGCCTGGAGTGACAGCATGAACACTGAAGCTTTCTTT. Protein: CAWSDSMNTEAFF. The rearrangement joins TRBV30 to TRBJ1-1; D gene unclear. Germline-derived CDR1 and CDR2 are GTSNPN and SVGIG (reference sequence). The CDR3 totals 13 residues. Trimming stripped 1 base from V and 0 bases from J, with 6 bases between.

This clone was detected only once. The genes are TRBV27 and TRBJ2-3, with TRBD1 as a possible D gene (5 bases). Germline CDR1 and CDR2: MNHEY and SMNVEV (reference sequence). The CDR3 loop spans 11 amino acids. The CDR3 loop reads CEQARTDTQYF. The CDR3 DNA is TGTGAACAGGCTCGCACAGATACGCAGTATTTT.

V and J are TRBV6-5 and TRBJ1-4, with D perhaps matching TRBD1 (5 bases). Germline lookup yields CDR1 MNHEY and CDR2 SVGAGI. V lost 5 bases and J 12 bases, leaving 16 bases between the germline ends. This CDR3 is built from 13 residues. The CDR3 sequence: CASSEGHRYELFF. The CDR3 bases are TGTGCCAGCAGTGAGGGGCATCGGTACGAACTGTTTTTT.

The chain joins TRBV28 to TRBJ1-5; a weak D match, TRBD1 (5 bases). This CDR3 spans 13 amino acids. In germline, CDR1 is MDHEN, CDR2 SYDVKM. Trimming took off 5 bases at V and 5 bases at J, with 10 bases between the two ends. The CDR3 sequence: CASSGVGDQPQHF. CDR3 nucleotide sequence: TGTGCCAGCAGTGGGGTAGGGGATCAGCCCCAGCATTTT.

The chain links TRBV11-2 to TRBJ2-3; D gene unclear. With 5 bases removed from V and 3 bases from J, the gap between germline ends came to 12 bases. The CDR3 totals 14 residues. Germline V gene sequence: CDR1 SGHAT, CDR2 FQNNGV. DNA for the CDR3: TGTGCCAGCAGCGTCAACCCACTAACAGATACGCAGTATTTT. This translates into CASSVNPLTDTQYF.

This clone was seen a single time. The chain is built from TRBV21-1 and TRBJ2-7; the table's D call, TRBD1, has no DNA check behind it. TRBV21-1 is tagged as a pseudogene. The CDR3 has 16 amino acids. The CDR3 DNA is TGTGCCAGCAGCCCCCCTGACAGGTCGCCCTCCTACGAGCAGTACTTC. Amino acids: CASSPPDRSPSYEQYF.

This clone was recorded only once. This rearrangement joins TRBV9 to TRBJ2-7; 9 positions match TRBD2. This CDR3 contains 15 residues. Germline V CDR1 and CDR2: SGDLS, YYNGEE. V was pared by 0 bases and J by 4 bases, with 5 bases of the junction left unmatched. The DNA for the CDR3 is TGTGCCAGCAGCGTAGACGCTAGCGGGATTTACGAGCAGTACTTC. As protein: CASSVDASGIYEQYF.

This sequence joins TRBV18 and TRBJ2-3, with 7 bases fitting TRBD2. CDR1 and CDR2 from the germline V gene are KGHSH and LQKENI. The ends lost 4 bases at V and 0 bases at J; junction bases unmatched: 16. The CDR3 runs to 19 residues. CDR3 protein: CASSLKLASPVTSTDTQYF. The DNA for the CDR3 is TGTGCCAGCTCACTAAAACTAGCGTCCCCAGTTACTAGCACAGATACGCAGTATTTT.

The chain has TRBV11-3 and TRBJ2-3; D perhaps matches TRBD1 (5 bases). Germline V CDR1 and CDR2: SGHNT, YENEEA. V shed 1 base and J shed 1 base, with 12 bases lying between them. The CDR3 totals 16 residues. The CDR3 protein is CASSLGLRAGTDTQYF. The CDR3 DNA follows: TGTGCCAGCAGCTTAGGACTCAGGGCCGGCACAGATACGCAGTATTTT.

The V call is TRBV20-1, the J call TRBJ2-7, with D tentatively TRBD1 or TRBD2 (5 bases each). Germline CDR1 and CDR2: DFQATT and SNEGSKA (reference sequence). The CDR3 loop spans 11 amino acids. Trimming removed 7 bases from V and 3 bases from J, with 10 bases in between. CDR3 region: CSGRGGYEQYF. As DNA, the CDR3 is TGCAGTGGCCGTGGGGGCTACGAGCAGTACTTC.

This sequence joins TRBV5-1 and TRBJ2-3, with D tentatively TRBD2 (6 bases). The V gene lost 0 bases and the J gene lost 1 base, with 9 bases spanning the gap. This CDR3 spans 15 amino acids. Germline loops: CDR1 SGHRS, CDR2 YFSETQ. CDR3 region: CASSLGGTGTDTQYF. CDR3 DNA: TGCGCCAGCAGCTTGGGCGGGACGGGCACAGATACGCAGTATTTT. Together with reference TRBV5-1 and TRBJ2-3, the CDR3 gives the full variable domain: KAGVTQTPRYLIKTRGQQVTLSCSPISGHRSVSWYQQTPGQGLQFLFEYFSETQRNKGNFPGRFSGRQFSNSRSEMNVSTLELGDSALYLCASSLGGTGTDTQYFGPGTRLTVL.

This sequence joins TRBV2 and TRBJ2-1; 11 nucleotides line up with TRBD2. Trimming cost V 7 bases and J 7 bases; bases outside gene matches: 0. This CDR3 region has 12 residues. CDR1 SNHLY and CDR2 FYNNEI come from the germline V gene. The CDR3 DNA reads TGTGCCAGCACTAGCGGGAGGAATGAGCAGTTCTTC. The encoded protein is CASTSGRNEQFF.

The rearrangement links TRBV11-2 to TRBJ1-4; no definite D call. V shed 1 base and J shed 8 bases, with 14 bases lying between them. Germline CDR1 is SGHAT and CDR2 is FQNNGV. CDR3 size: 15 residues. This chain's CDR3 is CASSLVYGKGEKLFF. For the CDR3, the DNA is TGTGCCAGCAGCTTAGTTTACGGGAAAGGGGAAAAACTGTTTTTT.

This chain links TRBV2 with TRBJ2-3; no clear D gene. V shed 6 bases and J shed 0 bases, with 13 bases lying between them. Looked up from germline, CDR1 is SNHLY and CDR2 is FYNNEI. This CDR3 has 15 amino acids. This CDR3 is CASREKGTSTDTQYF. Written as DNA, the CDR3 is TGTGCCAGCAGAGAGAAGGGAACAAGCACAGATACGCAGTATTTT.